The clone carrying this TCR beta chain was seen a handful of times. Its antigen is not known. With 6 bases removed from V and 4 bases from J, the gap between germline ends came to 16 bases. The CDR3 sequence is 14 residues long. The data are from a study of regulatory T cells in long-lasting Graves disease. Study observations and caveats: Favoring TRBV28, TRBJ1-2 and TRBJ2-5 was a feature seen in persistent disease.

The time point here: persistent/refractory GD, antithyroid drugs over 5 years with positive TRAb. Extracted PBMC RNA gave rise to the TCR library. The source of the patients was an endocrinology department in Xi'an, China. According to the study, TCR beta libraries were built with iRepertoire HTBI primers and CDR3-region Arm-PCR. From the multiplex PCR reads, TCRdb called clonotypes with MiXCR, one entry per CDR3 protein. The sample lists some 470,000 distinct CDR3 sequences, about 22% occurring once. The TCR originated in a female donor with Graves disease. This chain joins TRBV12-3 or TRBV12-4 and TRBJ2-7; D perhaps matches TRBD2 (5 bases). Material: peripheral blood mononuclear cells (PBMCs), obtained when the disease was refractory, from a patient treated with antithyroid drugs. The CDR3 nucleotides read TGTGCCAGCAGCTACGCGGGTCGTCTGTACGAGCAGTACTTC. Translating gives CASSYAGRLYEQYF.